The source of this T cell receptor beta chain is a study of T cells after yellow fever vaccination. The CDR3 runs to 15 residues. V lost 6 bases and J 0 bases, leaving 12 bases between the germline ends. Germline V CDR1 and CDR2: LGHNT, FRNRAP. TCRdb redid the calling of the 5' RACE reads with MiXCR, one entry per CDR3 protein. Here the sample spans 600,000 to 750,000 distinct CDR3 sequences, around 12% being singletons. Here the sequenced sample was PBMCs, taken on the day of the yellow fever booster vaccination. This chain links TRBV12-5 with TRBJ2-1; D is perhaps TRBD1 (6 bases). This clonotype was obtained from a man aged 25 to 45 who received the YFV17D yellow fever vaccine. This chain's CDR3 is CASGTTGSSYNEQFF. The CDR3 region has the DNA TGTGCTAGTGGCACTACAGGGAGCTCCTACAATGAGCAGTTCTTC.